This note documents a single T cell receptor (beta chain) sequence. Its cognate antigen is unknown. It was 5'RACE with constant-segment primers that produced the TCR alpha and TCR beta cDNA libraries, which carried sample barcodes and UMIs. Via MiXCR, TCRdb re-called the 5' RACE reads, giving one row per CDR3 protein. The sample includes 350,000 to 500,000 distinct CDR3 sequences, 20% to 30% of them seen just once. These data come from a study of T-cell memory formation after mild COVID-19. Overall study findings and caveats: Clones shrinking between day 15 and 85 showed a balanced CD4/CD8 split, and those that grew later tilted toward CD4+.

The CDR3 length is 15 residues. CDR1 SGHTA and CDR2 FQGTGA come from the germline V gene. V gave up 2 bases and J gave up 1 base, with 9 bases separating them. Source material: PBMCs or a T cell subset sorted from them (not recorded which). This sequence joins TRBV7-3 and TRBJ2-1; D perhaps matches TRBD1 (5 bases). The origin of this receptor is an adult woman who had mild COVID-19 (a few samples of this study predate the infection). Cell type and time point are not known. CDR3 residues: CASSLGRASYNEQFF. The CDR3 bases are TGTGCCAGCAGCTTAGGCAGGGCTTCCTACAATGAGCAGTTCTTC.